A selection of T cell receptor beta chains follows, all from one sample in a study of beta chain features in type 1 diabetes. Profiling relied on immunoSEQ multiplex PCR, and the TCRdb table lists in-frame clones only, not all of them. This table holds under 950,000 clones, under 20% found once. The sample consisted of naive CD4+ T cells from blood. The receptors were sampled from a woman aged 18-29 years in good health. The CDR3 runs from the conserved cysteine through the conserved F or W. The D gene is left open where the match is weak. Not every row has a clone size; where given, it reads once, few, many or a size class.

TRBJ1-2	NA	NA	TRBV5-4	CASSLEAGDYGYTF	TGTGCCAGCAGCTTGGAGGCAGGGGACTATGGCTACACCTTC
TRBJ2-7	TRBD1	NA	TRBV28	CASTQDRAGYEQYF	TGTGCCAGCACTCAGGACAGGGCAGGCTACGAGCAGTACTTC
TRBJ2-5	TRBD2	few	TRBV6-1	CASSAGGWRETQYF	TGTGCCAGCAGTGCGGGAGGATGGCGAGAGACCCAGTACTTC
TRBJ2-1	TRBD1	few	TRBV5-5	CASSFSQGASNEQFF	TGTGCCAGCAGCTTTAGCCAGGGGGCGAGTAATGAGCAGTTCTTC
TRBJ1-4	NA	NA	TRBV7-9	CASSRRMRIVDNEKLFF	TGTGCCAGCAGCCGAAGGATGCGGATAGTGGATAATGAAAAACTGTTTTTT
TRBJ2-1	TRBD2	NA	TRBV18	CASSLRTSVHNEQFF	TGTGCCAGCTCACTCCGGACTAGCGTCCACAATGAGCAGTTCTTC
TRBJ2-7	NA	few	TRBV4-2	CASSQDLSVEALSYEQYF	TGTGCCAGCAGCCAAGATCTCTCCGTGGAGGCACTGAGCTACGAGCAGTACTTC
TRBJ1-2	NA	many	TRBV7-9	CASSPGDYGYTF	TGTGCCAGCAGCCCGGGGGACTATGGCTACACCTTC
TRBJ2-1	NA	NA	TRBV27	CASSFEPSFGDEQFF	TGTGCCAGCAGTTTTGAGCCTAGCTTTGGGGATGAGCAGTTCTTC
TRBJ2-7	TRBD2	NA	TRBV27	CASSFSGSPYEQYF	TGTGCCAGCAGTTTCAGCGGGAGCCCCTACGAGCAGTACTTC
TRBJ2-2	NA	NA	TRBV11-2	CASRGRIISTGELFF	TGTGCCAGCAGAGGACGGATTATTAGTACCGGGGAGCTGTTTTTT
TRBJ2-7	NA	few	TRBV23-1	CASSQSGLLYEQYF	TGCGCCAGCAGTCAATCGGGACTCCTCTACGAGCAGTACTTC
TRBJ2-7	NA	NA	TRBV14	CASSQAAGSYEQYF	TGTGCCAGCAGCCAAGCTGCGGGTTCCTACGAGCAGTACTTC
TRBJ2-7	TRBD1	NA	TRBV29-1	CSVRSGGHEQYF	TGCAGCGTTCGCTCAGGGGGCCACGAGCAGTACTTC
TRBJ2-7	TRBD2	NA	TRBV6-1	CASSEAPFERESYEQYF	TGTGCCAGCAGTGAGGCCCCTTTCGAGCGGGAAAGCTACGAGCAGTACTTC
TRBJ2-2	TRBD2	few	TRBV2	CAGSAFPSGTGELFF	TGTGCCGGCTCAGCATTCCCTAGCGGGACTGGGGAGCTGTTTTTT
TRBJ1-1	NA	NA	TRBV5-1	CASSLVGDTEAFF	TGCGCCAGCAGCTTGGTGGGTGACACTGAAGCTTTCTTT
TRBJ1-2	TRBD1	few	TRBV19	CASSSRDRANYGYTF	TGTGCCAGTAGCAGCCGAGACAGGGCTAACTATGGCTACACCTTC
TRBJ2-3	NA	few	TRBV27	CASREGLATDTQYF	TGTGCCAGCCGAGAGGGTTTGGCCACAGATACGCAGTATTTT
TRBJ1-1	NA	NA	TRBV29-1	CSVGGGDREAFF	TGCAGCGTTGGGGGGGGAGACAGAGAAGCTTTCTTT
TRBJ2-3	NA	NA	TRBV7-3	CASSLGHTDTQYF	TGTGCCAGCAGCTTAGGACACACAGATACGCAGTATTTT
TRBJ1-2	NA	few	TRBV7-9	CASSLTNQGGYTF	TGTGCCAGCAGCTTGACCAACCAGGGGGGCTACACCTTC
TRBJ2-1	NA	NA	TRBV25-1	CASSLPNSYNEQFF	TGTGCCAGCAGTCTTCCCAACTCCTACAATGAGCAGTTCTTC
TRBJ2-5	NA	few	TRBV29-1	CSVPRGQETQYF	TGCAGCGTTCCAAGGGGGCAAGAGACCCAGTACTTC
TRBJ2-1	NA	few	TRBV4-1	CASRPGTPGKGEQFF	TGCGCCAGCAGACCCGGGACACCGGGGAAGGGTGAGCAGTTCTTC
TRBJ2-3	NA	NA	TRBV7-2	CASSFNHYTDTQYF	TGTGCCAGCAGCTTTAACCACTACACAGATACGCAGTATTTT
TRBJ2-1	NA	NA	TRBV18	CASSPPAGRINEQFF	TGTGCCAGCTCACCACCGGCAGGGAGGATCAATGAGCAGTTCTTC
TRBJ2-7	NA	few	TRBV5-4	CASSLGLTDEQYF	TGTGCCAGCAGCTTGGGACTTACGGACGAGCAGTACTTC
TRBJ2-3	TRBD1	NA	TRBV10-3	CAISKVGQGLTDTQYF	TGTGCCATCAGTAAAGTTGGACAGGGTTTAACAGATACGCAGTATTTT
TRBJ2-3	TRBD2	once	TRBV18	CASSPGLAGAWGTDTQYF	TGTGCCAGCTCACCGGGACTAGCGGGAGCGTGGGGCACAGATACGCAGTATTTT
TRBJ2-3	TRBD2	NA	TRBV5-1	CASSRVSTGTSVDTQYF	TGCGCCAGCAGCCGAGTCTCCACCGGGACTAGCGTAGATACGCAGTATTTT
TRBJ1-3	NA	NA	TRBV29-1	CSVEKGTGNTIYF	TGCAGCGTTGAGAAGGGTACTGGAAACACCATATATTTT
TRBJ1-1	TRBD1	NA	TRBV18	CASSPDRDRNTEAFF	TGTGCCAGCTCACCAGACCGGGACAGGAACACTGAAGCTTTCTTT
TRBJ2-2	TRBD2	NA	TRBV13	CASSLVRIGLAGGHYPNTGELFF	TGTGCCAGCAGCTTAGTCCGAATCGGACTAGCGGGAGGGCATTACCCGAACACCGGGGAGCTGTTTTTT
TRBJ2-1	NA	few	TRBV7-9	CASSPWSQDYNEQFF	TGTGCCAGCAGCCCTTGGTCTCAGGACTACAATGAGCAGTTCTTC
TRBJ2-3	TRBD1	NA	TRBV7-9	CASSFGQGGDTQYF	TGTGCCAGCAGCTTCGGACAGGGGGGAGATACGCAGTATTTT